Shown below are 20 T cell receptor beta chains from a single sample sequenced in a study of T cell repertoires in cytomegalovirus infection. TCRdb re-derived calls from the reads in MiXCR, one entry per CDR3 protein. The sample has some 800,000 distinct CDR3 sequences; roughly 29% are singletons. These receptors have no identified antigens. Sequences were derived from cultured CD8+ T cells from PBMCs, sampled from culture after CMV antigen stimulation. These receptors were taken from a human donor in good health (CMV status not recorded). Some clones in this sample may be carry-over from other donors' samples.

This clonotype was detected only once. The chain has TRBV19 and TRBJ1-2; TRBD1 matches 7 bases. Germline trimming cut 8 bases from V and 6 bases from J; bases unmatched to any gene: 6. Germline-derived CDR1 and CDR2 are LNHDA and SQIVND (reference sequence). The CDR3 totals 12 residues. This CDR3 is CASLSGGDGYTF. CDR3 DNA sequence: TGTGCCAGTTTGTCAGGGGGAGATGGCTACACCTTC.

Points on this clonotype: Relative to the germline gene, one junction end is altered; a read error may explain this. This chain connects TRBV7-4 to TRBJ2-1; TRBD2 aligns across 11 bases. Germline assignment: CDR1 SGHVT and CDR2 SQSDAQ. This CDR3 has 15 residues. In nucleotides, the CDR3 is TGTGCTAGCAGATTAGGACTAGCGGGTAGCAATGAGCAGTTCTTC. This encodes CASRLGLAGSNEQFF.

The rearrangement joins TRBV7-9 to TRBJ2-2, with D hard to call. The CDR3 loop spans 15 amino acids. Germline values: CDR1 SEHNR, CDR2 FQNEAQ (reference sequence). Trimming took off 5 bases at V and 3 bases at J, with 13 bases between the two ends. CDR3 DNA: TGTGCCAGCAGCCCCCCAGGTCCCGACACCGGGGAGCTGTTTTTT. Amino acids: CASSPPGPDTGELFF.

The CDR3 loop is CASSWGHPGMNEQFF. The CDR3 DNA reads TGTGCCAGCAGTTGGGGACACCCGGGGATGAATGAGCAGTTCTTC. The rearrangement uses TRBV12-3 or TRBV12-4 and TRBJ2-1; D might be TRBD1 (6 bases). The CDR3 runs to 15 residues. The germline V and J ends were trimmed by 4 bases and 7 bases, with 17 bases remaining between them.

This clonotype appeared a single time. The J gene is TRBJ2-1, the V gene TRBV6-2 or TRBV6-3, with TRBD2 as a possible D gene (5 bases). In germline, CDR1 is MNHEY, CDR2 SVGEGT. V was trimmed by 8 bases and J by 4 bases, leaving 9 bases between them. There are 12 residues in the CDR3. The DNA of the CDR3 is TGTGCCAGCGAGGGAGAATACAATGAGCAGTTCTTC. Translating gives CASEGEYNEQFF.

This chain links TRBV15 with TRBJ2-2; 8 bases map to TRBD2. The CDR3 extends over 18 amino acids. Germline CDR1 and CDR2: LNHNV and YYDKDF (reference sequence). Germline trimming cut 0 bases from V and 5 bases from J; bases unmatched to any gene: 11. The CDR3 nucleotides read TGTGCCACCAGCAGAGATAGGGGTAGCGGGGTCGTTACCGGGGAGCTGTTTTTT. Protein product: CATSRDRGSGVVTGELFF.

CDR3 loop: CASSPRGPSEKLFF. The CDR3 DNA sequence: TGTGCCAGCAGCCCACGGGGGCCTAGTGAAAAACTGTTTTTT. This rearrangement joins TRBV27 to TRBJ1-4; perhaps TRBD1 as D (6 bases). The CDR3 extends over 14 amino acids. From germline, CDR1 is MNHEY and CDR2 SMNVEV (reference sequence). V was shortened by 6 bases and J by 7 bases, with 15 bases between the two germline ends.

The chain couples TRBV4-2 to TRBJ2-1; the D gene is possibly TRBD2 (7 bases). V dropped 7 bases and J dropped 10 bases, with 14 bases sitting between them. CDR1 is LGHNA and CDR2 is YNFKEQ in the germline V gene. The CDR3 consists of 12 residues. CDR3 coding DNA: TGTGCCAGCACGAGGGGGGGGCAAGAGCAGTTCTTC. It specifies CASTRGGQEQFF.

Only a few counts were recorded for this clonotype. V is TRBV28 and J is TRBJ1-1, with D unclear. Germline assignment: CDR1 MDHEN and CDR2 SYDVKM. Trimming left V 3 bases short and J 1 base short, with 9 bases between. The CDR3 length is 14 residues. The CDR3 region is CASSFLHKNTEAFF. CDR3 sequence (DNA): TGTGCCAGCAGTTTTTTACATAAGAACACTGAAGCTTTCTTT. Combining the CDR3 with reference TRBV28 and TRBJ1-1 gives the whole variable domain DVKVTQSSRYLVKRTGEKVFLECVQDMDHENMFWYRQDPGLGLRLIYFSYDVKMKEKGDIPEGYSVSREKKERFSLILESASTNQTSMYLCASSFLHKNTEAFFGQGTRLTVV.

This clonotype showed up many times. V and J are TRBV7-2 and TRBJ1-3; TRBD1 is a possible D gene (6 bases). This CDR3 has 17 amino acids. CDR1 is SGHTA, CDR2 FQGNSA, per germline. The V and J ends lost 4 bases and 4 bases respectively, with 20 bases between them. In DNA, the CDR3 is TGTGCCAGCAGCTCTACTCCCAGCGGGGGCGCGGGAAACACCATATATTTT. This sequence encodes CASSSTPSGGAGNTIYF.

This chain joins TRBV7-6 and TRBJ2-7; TRBD1 matches 9 bases. The trim removed 4 bases at V and 3 bases at J, leaving 7 bases unmatched. This CDR3 region has 15 residues. Per the germline V gene, CDR1 is SGHVS and CDR2 is FNYEAQ. The CDR3 DNA sequence: TGTGCCAGCAGCTCGCCGGGACAGGGACACTACGAGCAGTACTTC. Translated, it gives CASSSPGQGHYEQYF. The variable domain in full, completed from reference TRBV7-6 and TRBJ2-7, reads GAGVSQSPRYKVTKRGQDVALRCDPISGHVSLYWYRQALGQGPEFLTYFNYEAQQDKSGLPNDRFSAERPEGSISTLTIQRTEQRDSAMYRCASSSPGQGHYEQYFGPGTRLTVT.

J is TRBJ1-4 and V is TRBV28; 8 bases align to TRBD1. Germline V gene data show CDR1 as MDHEN and CDR2 as SYDVKM. The J segment lost 2 bases and the V segment lost 4 bases, leaving 12 bases of the junction unmatched. The CDR3 has 18 amino acids. The CDR3 nucleotides read TGTGCCAGCAGTTATGCAGGGGGCGCAGGGTGGACTAATGAAAAACTGTTTTTT. It specifies CASSYAGGAGWTNEKLFF.

V is TRBV4-1 and J is TRBJ2-1, with D hard to call. Germline lookup yields CDR1 MGHRA and CDR2 YSYEKL. The CDR3 covers 14 residues. V was shortened by 1 base and J by 5 bases, with 9 bases between the two germline ends. The CDR3 spells CASSQVWQDNEQFF. The CDR3 nucleotides are TGCGCCAGCAGCCAAGTATGGCAGGACAATGAGCAGTTCTTC.

The sample holds a few counts of this clonotype. V is TRBV7-9 and J is TRBJ1-5; no definite D call. The CDR3 length is 15 residues. Germline CDR1 and CDR2: SEHNR and FQNEAQ (reference sequence). V gave up 5 bases and J gave up 5 bases, with 16 bases separating them. Written as DNA, the CDR3 is TGTGCCAGCAGCGGGGAGGGAGAACGAGATCAGCCCCAGCATTTT. It encodes CASSGEGERDQPQHF.

This clonotype was counted between two and nine times. The chain combines TRBV12-3 or TRBV12-4 with TRBJ2-3, with D perhaps matching TRBD1 (5 bases). The V gene lost 7 bases and the J gene lost 2 bases, with 16 bases spanning the gap. CDR3 length: 15 residues. CDR3 in amino acids: CASTAGISVTDTQYF. CDR3 nucleotide sequence: TGTGCCAGCACAGCAGGGATTTCAGTCACAGATACGCAGTATTTT.

This chain connects TRBV28 to TRBJ1-4; maybe TRBD1 (5 bases). The CDR3 covers 14 residues. Trimming removed 5 bases at V and 8 bases at J, with 15 bases between. CDR1 and CDR2 from the germline V gene are MDHEN and SYDVKM. This CDR3 reads CASSPPGAGEKLFF. CDR3 nucleotide sequence: TGTGCCAGCAGTCCGCCGGGAGCAGGGGAAAAACTGTTTTTT.

This clonotype appeared many times. The rearrangement links TRBV7-9 to TRBJ2-1; 11 bases are shared with TRBD2. J was trimmed by 5 bases and V by 5 bases; bases with no gene match: 14. This CDR3 region has 18 residues. Germline lookup yields CDR1 SEHNR and CDR2 FQNEAQ (reference sequence). The CDR3 sequence is CASSRPIGSGGAHNEQFF. The CDR3 DNA sequence: TGTGCCAGCAGCCGCCCTATTGGTAGCGGGGGGGCCCACAATGAGCAGTTCTTC.

This clonotype has a count of ten or more. The V call is TRBV14, the J call TRBJ1-1, with a tentative D call TRBD1 (5 bases). V shed 2 bases and J shed 5 bases, with 15 bases lying between them. The CDR3 extends over 15 amino acids. Germline V CDR1 and CDR2: SGHDN, FVKESK. The chain's CDR3 is CASSQLRGRWTEAFF. In DNA, the CDR3 is TGTGCCAGCAGCCAACTAAGGGGCCGGTGGACTGAAGCTTTCTTT.

A few counts support this clonotype. The CDR3 sequence: CASSAGDRQPLVNEQFF. Here the CDR3 DNA reads TGTGCCAGCAGCGCCGGTGATAGACAGCCCCTGGTCAATGAGCAGTTCTTC. The chain combines TRBV7-9 with TRBJ2-1; tentative D call: TRBD1 (5 bases). Germline V gene sequence: CDR1 SEHNR, CDR2 FQNEAQ (reference sequence). Trimming removed 5 bases from V and 6 bases from J, with 23 bases in between. The CDR3 consists of 17 residues.

This clonotype was counted a single time. The chain carries TRBV27 and TRBJ2-2; 8 nucleotides align to TRBD2. The V and J ends lost 11 bases and 3 bases, in that order; junction bases with no gene match: 11. Germline V gives CDR1 MNHEY, CDR2 SMNVEV (reference sequence). The CDR3 runs to 15 residues. The CDR3 is CASRGGHSDTGELFF. The CDR3 bases are TGTGCCTCCCGGGGGGGGCATAGTGACACCGGGGAGCTGTTTTTT.